Below are 10 T cell receptor beta chains sequenced from a single sample in a study of cytomegalovirus exposure and HLA in healthy donors. The PCR made use of 60 Vbeta and 13 Jbeta primers. Method: immunoSEQ multiplex PCR; TCRdb's copy keeps in-frame clones and lacks some. The sample lists 200,000 to 250,000 clones; approximately 80% were seen once. Sequencing input: PBMCs. The receptor source for this set is a man aged 25-45 years in good health and CMV-seronegative.

V is TRBV10-3 and J is TRBJ1-1; maybe TRBD1 (5 bases). Between the trimmed V and J ends, which lost 8 bases and 2 bases, there was a span of 15 bases. The CDR3 consists of 14 residues. The germline V gene has CDR1 ENHRY and CDR2 SYGVKD. This CDR3 reads CAIAATVTNTEAFF. The CDR3 nucleotides are TGTGCCATCGCTGCGACAGTAACTAACACTGAAGCTTTCTTT.

V is TRBV6-1 and J is TRBJ1-2, with a possible D match to TRBD1 (5 bases). The CDR3 is 15 residues long. Per germline, CDR1 MNHNS and CDR2 SASEGT. V was cut by 5 bases and J by 2 bases, with 15 bases left in between. CDR3 DNA: TGTGCCAGCAGTTGGAGTGACGGGGGGAACTATGGCTACACCTTC. Protein: CASSWSDGGNYGYTF.

The genes are TRBV4-1 and TRBJ1-2; 8 bases fit TRBD1. Germline loops: CDR1 MGHRA, CDR2 YSYEKL. The CDR3 runs to 14 residues. Trimming cost V 4 bases and J 2 bases; bases outside gene matches: 3. The CDR3 loop reads CASSLDRVNYGYTF. CDR3 nucleotides: TGCGCCAGCAGCCTGGACAGGGTGAACTATGGCTACACCTTC.

There are a few counts of this clone. The chain is built from TRBV4-2 and TRBJ1-5; 7 bases align to TRBD1. V shed 5 bases, J shed 5 bases, and the junction held 12 bases outside the gene matches. The CDR3 runs 16 residues. In germline, CDR1 is LGHNA, CDR2 YNFKEQ. CDR3 nucleotides: TGTGCCAGCAGCACCCTAGGGGGCGGGTACGATCAGCCCCAGCATTTT. Its protein is CASSTLGGGYDQPQHF.

The rearrangement uses TRBV28 and TRBJ2-1, with TRBD2 matching 12 bases. The germline V gene encodes CDR1 MDHEN and CDR2 SYDVKM. There are 14 residues in the CDR3. After removal of 3 bases from V and 13 bases from J, the junction contained 7 bases not matched to a gene. DNA of the CDR3: TGTGCCAGCAGTTTTCCTACTAGCGGGGGGCGCCAGTTCTTC. Amino acids: CASSFPTSGGRQFF.

This chain links TRBV18 with TRBJ1-1; D is perhaps TRBD1 (5 bases). V was pared by 2 bases and J by 0 bases, with 13 bases between. From germline, CDR1 is KGHSH and CDR2 LQKENI. The CDR3 runs 16 residues. CDR3 loop: CASSPAAGRVNTEAFF. DNA of the CDR3: TGTGCCAGCTCACCAGCGGCAGGGAGGGTGAACACTGAAGCTTTCTTT.

V is TRBV2 and J is TRBJ2-5; 7 bases agree with TRBD1. The V and J ends lost 1 base and 2 bases, in that order; junction bases with no gene match: 4. CDR1 SNHLY and CDR2 FYNNEI come from the germline V gene. The CDR3 is 15 residues long. As DNA, the CDR3 is TGTGCCAGCAGTGAAGAACAGGGGCGGCAAGAGACCCAGTACTTC. Its protein is CASSEEQGRQETQYF.

The chain carries TRBV5-6 and TRBJ2-7; possibly TRBD1 for D (5 bases). Germline V gives CDR1 SGHDT, CDR2 YYEEEE. Trimming shortened V by 2 bases and J by 6 bases, and 12 bases separated the two germline ends. This CDR3 has 13 residues. CDR3 in DNA: TGTGCCAGCAGCTTCCAGGGTACCCTCGAGCAGTACTTC. This codes for CASSFQGTLEQYF.

V gene TRBV11-2 combines with J gene TRBJ2-1; 12 bases are a match to TRBD2. The V and J ends lost 4 bases and 4 bases, in that order; junction bases with no gene match: 2. CDR3 size: 15 residues. Germline V gives CDR1 SGHAT, CDR2 FQNNGV. The CDR3 spells CASSSLAGGYNEQFF. The DNA for the CDR3 is TGTGCCAGCAGCTCCCTAGCGGGGGGGTACAATGAGCAGTTCTTC.

The genes are TRBV2 and TRBJ1-5, with D tentatively TRBD1 (5 bases). Germline V gene sequence: CDR1 SNHLY, CDR2 FYNNEI. V was cut by 6 bases and J by 8 bases, with 14 bases left in between. This CDR3 has 13 residues. CDR3: CASRTDPLKPQHF. CDR3 DNA: TGTGCCAGCAGGACAGACCCCTTGAAGCCCCAGCATTTT.